The entry below describes one T cell receptor beta chain. Its antigen remains unknown. This specimen belongs to a study of cytomegalovirus exposure and HLA in healthy donors. Study background: Later, an analysis reported that the 110 or so validation repertoires had used the same platform as the 500 to 750 first-cohort repertoires. The study, taken as a whole, reports: Usually a TCR sequence was rare, but some public TCRs were found in many donors.

Clones were sequenced by immunoSEQ multiplex PCR, and TCRdb holds only the in-frame ones, with some missing. Counted here are about 130,000 clones, 89% occurring once; the ten biggest clones make up 8% to 9.5%. The donors were part of the validation cohort of around 110 subjects. That cohort was separate from the first cohort, which comprised fewer than 800 subjects. The sample comprised PBMCs. The clonotype originates from a woman in her late teens or twenties in good health and CMV-seropositive.

The CDR3 loop reads CASSYSPVETQYF. The CDR3 DNA reads as TGTGCCAGCAGTTACTCCCCCGTGGAGACCCAGTACTTC. The V gene is TRBV6-5, the J gene TRBJ2-5; D uncertain. The germline V gene encodes CDR1 MNHEY and CDR2 SVGAGI. V was pared by 0 bases and J by 5 bases, with 7 bases between. The CDR3 has 13 amino acids.